Listed below are T cell receptor beta chains from one sample, sequenced in a study of blood T cell repertoires in COVID-19. The protocol was immunoSEQ multiplex PCR, while the TCRdb copy is restricted to in-frame clones and leaves out a portion. The repertoire holds 150,000 to 200,000 clones, around 76% seen once, with 7.8% in the top ten. The sample consisted of peripheral blood. The source is a woman aged 55-70 years with COVID-19, enrolled during active disease. Both conserved end residues are part of each CDR3. The D gene is left open where the match is weak. Size is stated for part of the rows, as once, few or many counts, or as a class when the clone is expanded.

d_call clone_size j_call v_call cdr3_nt cdr3_aa
. . TRBJ1-2 TRBV7-2 TGTGCCAGCAGCCTCCCAAGGCGGGGGCATGGCTACACCTTC CASSLPRRGHGYTF
. . TRBJ1-2 TRBV5-1 TGCGCCAGCAGCTCACAGCCGAATAACTATGGCTACACCTTC CASSSQPNNYGYTF
. . TRBJ2-2 TRBV9 TGTGCCAGCAGCGTAGAGGGGCTAGCGACTGGGGAGCTGTTTTTT CASSVEGLATGELFF
TRBD1 once TRBJ1-1 TRBV7-8 TGTGCCAGCAGCTCTCCCGGGACAGGGGACACTGAAGCTTTCTTT CASSSPGTGDTEAFF
. . TRBJ2-3 TRBV13 TGTGCCAGCAGCGGGGAGAGCACAGATACGCAGTATTTT CASSGESTDTQYF
TRBD2 . TRBJ2-3 TRBV5-6 TGTGCCAGCAGCTTGGAGCGGGGGCCAGATACGCAGTATTTT CASSLERGPDTQYF
. once TRBJ1-5 TRBV7-8 TGTGCCAGCAGAGTGGACGGGGGGAATCAGCCCCAGCATTTT CASRVDGGNQPQHF
. once TRBJ2-7 TRBV4-3 TGCGCCAGCAGCCAAGATGCGGGGCCCACCTACGAGCAGTACTTC CASSQDAGPTYEQYF
. . TRBJ1-6 TRBV25-1 TGTGCCAGCACGCAAGAGACTTATAATTCACCCCTCCACTTT CASTQETYNSPLHF
. once TRBJ1-3 TRBV27 TGTGCCAGCAGTTCCCAGGGTAATGGAAACACCATATATTTT CASSSQGNGNTIYF
. . TRBJ1-2 TRBV19 TGTGCCAGTAGTATAGGGCGGAACTATGGCTACACCTTC CASSIGRNYGYTF
TRBD2 . TRBJ2-5 TRBV6-5 TGTGCCAGCAGTCATAAGCGGGGAACCCAGTACTTC CASSHKRGTQYF
. . TRBJ2-7 TRBV19 TGTGCCAGGGGGCCTTCCCGATACGAGCAGTACTTC CARGPSRYEQYF
TRBD1 . TRBJ1-1 TRBV7-3 TGTGCCAGCAGCTTAAGGGGGCAGGGGGCGATCGACACTGAAGCTTTCTTT CASSLRGQGAIDTEAFF
TRBD1 . TRBJ2-5 TRBV11-2 TGTGCCAGCAGCTTGGGACAGCGACAGGGGACCCAGTACTTC CASSLGQRQGTQYF
. . TRBJ2-7 TRBV9 TGTGCCAGCAGCGTGAGCGGGTTGGGTACCTACGAGCAGTACTTC CASSVSGLGTYEQYF
TRBD1 . TRBJ2-1 TRBV9 TGTGCCAGCAGCGTAGGGCCGGGACAGGGAGAGAATGAGCAGTTCTTC CASSVGPGQGENEQFF
TRBD1 . TRBJ2-7 TRBV5-1 TGCGCCAGCAGCTTGACGACAGGGGACGAGCAGTACTTC CASSLTTGDEQYF
TRBD1 . TRBJ1-6 TRBV18 TGTGCCAGCTCACCTTTACAGGGGTGGGATTCACCCCTCCACTTT CASSPLQGWDSPLHF